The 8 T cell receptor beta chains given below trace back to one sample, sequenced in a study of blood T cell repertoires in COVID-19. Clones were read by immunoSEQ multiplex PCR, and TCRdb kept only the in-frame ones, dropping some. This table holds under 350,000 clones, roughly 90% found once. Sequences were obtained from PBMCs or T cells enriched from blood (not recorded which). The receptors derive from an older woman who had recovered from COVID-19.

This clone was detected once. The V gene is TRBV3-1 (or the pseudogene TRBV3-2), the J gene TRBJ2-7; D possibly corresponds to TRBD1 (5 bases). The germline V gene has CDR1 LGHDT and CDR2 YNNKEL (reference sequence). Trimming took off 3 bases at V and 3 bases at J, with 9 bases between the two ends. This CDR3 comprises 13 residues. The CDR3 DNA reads TGTGCCAGCAGCCATCGACAGAGCTACGAGCAGTACTTC. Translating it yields CASSHRQSYEQYF.

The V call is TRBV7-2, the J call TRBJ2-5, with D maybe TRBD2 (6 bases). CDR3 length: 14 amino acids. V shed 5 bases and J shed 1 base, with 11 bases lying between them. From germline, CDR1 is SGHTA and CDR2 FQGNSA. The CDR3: CASSTAGLQETQYF. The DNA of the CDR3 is TGTGCCAGCAGCACCGCGGGGCTCCAAGAGACCCAGTACTTC. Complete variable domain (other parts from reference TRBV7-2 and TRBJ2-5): GAGVSQSPSNKVTEKGKDVELRCDPISGHTALYWYRQSLGQGLEFLIYFQGNSAPDKSGLPSDRFSAERTGGSVSTLTIQRTQQEDSAVYLCASSTAGLQETQYFGPGTRLLVL.

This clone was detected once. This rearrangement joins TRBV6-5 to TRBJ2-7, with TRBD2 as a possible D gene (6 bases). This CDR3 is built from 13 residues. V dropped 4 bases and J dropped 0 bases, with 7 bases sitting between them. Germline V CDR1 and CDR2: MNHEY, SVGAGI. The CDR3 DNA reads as TGTGCCAGCAGTTGGGGAGGCTCCTACGAGCAGTACTTC. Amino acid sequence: CASSWGGSYEQYF.

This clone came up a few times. The CDR3 coding sequence is TGTGCCAGCAGCCAAGATCTCGGTGCTAGCAGTTACTATGAGCAGTTCTTC. This encodes CASSQDLGASSYYEQFF. V and J are TRBV4-2 and TRBJ2-1; the D gene is possibly TRBD2 (5 bases). The CDR3 consists of 17 residues. V was shortened by 0 bases and J by 8 bases, with 20 bases between the two germline ends. Looked up from germline, CDR1 is LGHNA and CDR2 is YNFKEQ.

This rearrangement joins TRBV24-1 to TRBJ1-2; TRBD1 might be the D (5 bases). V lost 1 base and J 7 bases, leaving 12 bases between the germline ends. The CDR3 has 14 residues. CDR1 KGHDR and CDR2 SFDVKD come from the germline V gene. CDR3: CATSDFSGTAGYTF. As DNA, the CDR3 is TGTGCCACCAGTGATTTTAGCGGGACGGCTGGCTACACCTTC.

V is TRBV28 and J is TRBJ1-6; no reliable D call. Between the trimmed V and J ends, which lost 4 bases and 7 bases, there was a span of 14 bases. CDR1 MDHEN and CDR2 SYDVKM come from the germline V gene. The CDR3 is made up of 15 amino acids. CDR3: CASSSTSQRNSPLHF. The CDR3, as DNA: TGTGCCAGCAGTTCTACAAGCCAGAGGAATTCACCCCTCCACTTT.

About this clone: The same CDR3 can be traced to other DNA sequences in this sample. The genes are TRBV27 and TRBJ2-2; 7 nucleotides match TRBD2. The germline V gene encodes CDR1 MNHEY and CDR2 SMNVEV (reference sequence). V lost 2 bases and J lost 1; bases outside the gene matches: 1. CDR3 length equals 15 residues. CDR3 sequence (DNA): TGTGCCAGCAGTTTAGCGGGAGTGAACACCGGGGAGCTGTTTTTT. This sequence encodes CASSLAGVNTGELFF.

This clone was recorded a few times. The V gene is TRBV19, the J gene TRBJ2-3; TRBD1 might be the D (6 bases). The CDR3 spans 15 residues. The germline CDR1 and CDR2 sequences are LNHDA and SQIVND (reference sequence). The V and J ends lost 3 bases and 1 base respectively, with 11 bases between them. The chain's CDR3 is CASSIGTRGTDTQYF. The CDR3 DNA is TGTGCCAGTAGTATTGGGACAAGGGGCACAGATACGCAGTATTTT.